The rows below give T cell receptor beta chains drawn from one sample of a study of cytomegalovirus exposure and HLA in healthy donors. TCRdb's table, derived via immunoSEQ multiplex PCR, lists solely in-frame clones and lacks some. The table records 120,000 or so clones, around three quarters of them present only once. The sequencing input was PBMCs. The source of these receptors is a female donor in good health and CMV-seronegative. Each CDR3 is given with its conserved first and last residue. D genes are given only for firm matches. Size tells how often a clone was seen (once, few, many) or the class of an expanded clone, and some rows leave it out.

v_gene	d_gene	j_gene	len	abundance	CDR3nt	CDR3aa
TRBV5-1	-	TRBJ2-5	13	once	TGCGCCAGCAGCAGAGCGGTACAAGAGACCCAGTACTTC	CASSRAVQETQYF
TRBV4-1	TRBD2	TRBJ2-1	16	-	TGCGCCAGCAGCCAATCGTCTAGCGGGGCGTACAATGAGCAGTTCTTC	CASSQSSSGAYNEQFF
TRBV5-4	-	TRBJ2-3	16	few	TGTGCCAGCCGCCCAGGTCGATACGTTTCATTGGATACGCAGTATTTT	CASRPGRYVSLDTQYF
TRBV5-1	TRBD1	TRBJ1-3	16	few	TGCGCCAGCAGCCCGGGACAGACGGCCTCTGGAAACACCATATATTTT	CASSPGQTASGNTIYF
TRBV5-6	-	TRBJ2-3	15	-	TGTGCCAGCAGCTTGGGTCCGGTTTGGACAGATACGCAGTATTTT	CASSLGPVWTDTQYF
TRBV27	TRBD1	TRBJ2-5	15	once	TGTGCCAGCAGGGAACAGGGGGCCGTCCGAGAGACCCAGTACTTC	CASREQGAVRETQYF
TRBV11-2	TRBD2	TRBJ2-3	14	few	TGTGCCAGCAGCTTAGAACGGGGGGGGCATACGCAGTATTTT	CASSLERGGHTQYF
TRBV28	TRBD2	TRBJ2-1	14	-	TGTGCCAGCAGGGCTCCTGGGGGGGTCAATGAGCAGTTCTTC	CASRAPGGVNEQFF
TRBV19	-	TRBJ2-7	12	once	TGTGCCAGTAAGGGCCTAGGGGACGAGCAGTACTTC	CASKGLGDEQYF
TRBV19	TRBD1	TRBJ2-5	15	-	TGTGCCAGTAGTAAAGGACAGGGGTCCTGGGAGACCCAGTACTTC	CASSKGQGSWETQYF
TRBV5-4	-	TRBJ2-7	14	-	TGTGCCAGCAGCTCAGAACGGCGGATTTACGAGCAGTACTTC	CASSSERRIYEQYF
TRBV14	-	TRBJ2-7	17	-	TGTGCCAGCTTGCTATCCGGGGGACGGCGGTACTCCTACGAGCAGTACTTC	CASLLSGGRRYSYEQYF
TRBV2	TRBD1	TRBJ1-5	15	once	TGTGCCAGCTCCGGGGACAGGGGGTCTATTCAGCCCCAGCATTTT	CASSGDRGSIQPQHF
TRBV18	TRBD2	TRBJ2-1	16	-	TGTGCCAGCTCACCGGGACTAGCGGGAGACGGTAATGAGCAGTTCTTC	CASSPGLAGDGNEQFF
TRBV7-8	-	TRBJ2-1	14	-	TGTGCCAGCAGCTTGGTCTTGTCACGGAGTGAGCAGTTCTTC	CASSLVLSRSEQFF
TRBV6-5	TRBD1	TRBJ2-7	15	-	TGTGCCAGCAGTTCCTCCGGGACAGGGGGCTACGAGCAGTACTTC	CASSSSGTGGYEQYF
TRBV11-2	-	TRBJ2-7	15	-	TGTGCCAGCAGCTTAGCACTAGCCACTGCCTACGAGCAGTACTTC	CASSLALATAYEQYF
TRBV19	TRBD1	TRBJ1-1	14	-	TGTGCCAGTAGCCCCAAGACAGGGGTGGCTGAAGCTTTCTTT	CASSPKTGVAEAFF
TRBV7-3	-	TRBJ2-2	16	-	TGTGCCAGCAGCACCTACAGGGCGGGCGGCACCGGGGAGCTGTTTTTT	CASSTYRAGGTGELFF
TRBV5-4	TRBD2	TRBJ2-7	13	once	TGTGCCAGCAGCTCGGCGGGGGGCTACGAGCAGTACTTC	CASSSAGGYEQYF
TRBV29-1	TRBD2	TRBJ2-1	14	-	TGCAGCGCGCCCCTAGCGGGGGCCCCCAATGAGCAGTTCTTC	CSAPLAGAPNEQFF
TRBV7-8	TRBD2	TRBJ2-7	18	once	TGTGCCAGCAGCTTAAAACGGGCTAGCGGGAGGACCACCTACGAGCAGTACTTC	CASSLKRASGRTTYEQYF
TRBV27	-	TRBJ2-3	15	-	TGTGCCAGCAGTTTAGGAGGGTCTAGCACAGATACGCAGTATTTT	CASSLGGSSTDTQYF
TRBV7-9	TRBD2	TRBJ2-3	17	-	TGTTCCAGCAGCGCCGTGGGGGGGACCTCCCTCGGCGATACGCAGTATTTT	CSSSAVGGTSLGDTQYF